The clone carrying this T cell receptor beta chain was seen ten or more times. An end of the junction does not agree with germline; a read error may underlie this. This sample is drawn from a study of Graves' ophthalmopathy and Graves' hyperthyroidism. Amplification targeted the TCR beta CDR3 regions, with RNA transcripts as the source material. Amplification began with first-round RT-PCR using HTBI primers, then second-round multiplex PCR was performed. Using its own MiXCR run on the multiplex PCR reads, TCRdb lists one record per CDR3 protein. This repertoire shows a few hundred thousand distinct CDR3 sequences, about a sixth found once; its top ten account for about 2.4%. The CDR3 is 14 amino acids. The germline CDR1 and CDR2 sequences are MNHEY and SMNVEV (reference sequence).

The clonotype was recovered from an adult woman with stable Graves' hyperthyroidism. The sample comprised peripheral blood. The J gene is TRBJ1-5, the V gene TRBV27; D uncertain. This chain's CDR3 is CAGSLVQSHQPQHF. Here the CDR3 DNA reads TGTGCCGGCAGTTTAGTGCAGTCCCATCAGCCCCAGCATTTT.